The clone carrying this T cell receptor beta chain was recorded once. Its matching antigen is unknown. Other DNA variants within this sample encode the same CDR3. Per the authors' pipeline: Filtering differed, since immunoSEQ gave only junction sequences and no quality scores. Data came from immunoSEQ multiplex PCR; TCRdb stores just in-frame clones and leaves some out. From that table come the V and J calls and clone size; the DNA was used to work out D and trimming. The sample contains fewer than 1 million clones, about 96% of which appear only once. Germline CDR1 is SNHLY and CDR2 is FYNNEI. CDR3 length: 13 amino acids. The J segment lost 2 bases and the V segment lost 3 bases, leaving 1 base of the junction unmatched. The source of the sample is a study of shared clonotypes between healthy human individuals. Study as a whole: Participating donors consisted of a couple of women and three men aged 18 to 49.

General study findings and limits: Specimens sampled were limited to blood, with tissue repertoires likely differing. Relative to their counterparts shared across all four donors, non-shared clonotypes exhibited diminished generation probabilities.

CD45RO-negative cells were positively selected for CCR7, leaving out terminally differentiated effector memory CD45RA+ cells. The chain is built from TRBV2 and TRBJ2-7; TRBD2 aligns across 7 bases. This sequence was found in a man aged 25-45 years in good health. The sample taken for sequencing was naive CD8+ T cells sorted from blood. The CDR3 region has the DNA TGTGCCAGCAGTGAGGGACTAACCTACGAGCAGTACTTC. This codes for CASSEGLTYEQYF.